This TCR beta chain came from a study of T cells in Graves' hyperthyroidism and ophthalmopathy (dated 2019 in TCRdb). In terms of the full investigation: Peripheral blood samples were taken at the time of initial diagnosis, prior to any treatment. To identify TCR V-J signatures that set the groups apart, the researchers used a discovery cohort of 100 patients, made up of 43 with Graves' ophthalmopathy and 57 with stable Graves' hyperthyroidism. Whether ophthalmopathy could be predicted prospectively was tested in an independent validation cohort made up of approximately 19 hyperthyroidism patients plus 17 patients who later progressed to ophthalmopathy. The roughly 91 discovery patients were randomly split 7:3 into training and test sets. In addition, the study compared T-cell repertoires in thyroid tissue and in blood from five to seven Graves' hyperthyroidism patients. Following sampling, methimazole starting at 30 mg daily was given to hyperthyroidism patients, and high-dose intravenous methylprednisolone was given to ophthalmopathy patients. The paper describes TCR Vbeta CDR3 sequencing of 135 peripheral blood samples, made up of approximately 40 ophthalmopathy patients, approximately 76 hyperthyroidism patients and 17 progressor patients. Results the study describes overall, beyond this receptor: Most expanded thyroid clonotypes (frequency above 0.001) were also found in blood, which suggests that blood repertoires may mirror thyroid immune responses. Sample size was not statistically predetermined, and investigators were not blinded to group allocation. During validation, the model predicted progression to ophthalmopathy a median of about 6.5 months ahead of onset, with 60% to 71% sensitivity and under 85% specificity. A 13 V-J signature model separated ophthalmopathy from stable hyperthyroidism, with around 91% sensitivity and roughly 84% specificity in cross-validation and 80%/75% in testing.

Concerning this clonotype itself: Its antigen remains undetermined. No much larger clone is present one base from it, and per-base qualities are unavailable.

TCR beta CDR3 regions were amplified from RNA transcripts. For the first round of RT-PCR on the TCR CDR3, the HTBI primer set was used together with the Qiagen OneStep RT-PCR kit. Libraries were constructed in a second round of multiplex PCR, after which size selection and purification were performed. The libraries were sequenced on an Illumina HiSeq2000 using paired-end 100 bp reads. In the paper's pipeline: SOAPnuke was used to process the raw data, throwing out any read that contained adapters or uncalled bases, had a mean Phred below 15, or lacked an exact constant-primer or identifier match. COPE v1.2.5 was used to merge the high-quality paired reads, and each unique nucleotide sequence was defined as a clonotype. Clonotypes were aligned to IMGT TRBV, TRBD and TRBJ reference segments using MiTCR v1.1. The analysis was restricted to V-J combinations with a frequency above 0.0001, which together covered just over 98% of the repertoires. The TCS score was defined as the ratio of F50 (clonal expansion) to E x V (chaos), calculated using BLOSUM62-based TCRdist between CDR3 peptides within each V-J. Welch's t-statistics and random forest reduced 514 V-J features to 10 to 15, which were used in a naive Bayes classifier (R e1071). TCRdb ran its own pipeline on the public reads, namely fastp trimming at Q25 and MiXCR clone calling, and kept in-frame beta chains. For every CDR3 protein sequence, its rows merge into one entry that carries the most common genes and DNA. TCRdb's processing, not the authors', yielded these V and J calls. Recorded for this sample are fewer than 250,000 distinct CDR3 sequences; about 16% of them occurred a single time. The ten biggest clones cover 28% of the sample.

In the ophthalmopathy patients, disease was moderately to severely active, with a Clinical Activity Score of 3 or more, a NOSPECS grade of 4 or more, and a duration of less than 3 months. The study excluded patients with uncontrolled infections, other autoimmune diseases, pregnancy or lactation. Diagnoses were established on the basis of clinical symptoms, serum thyroxine and TRAb, thyroid ultrasound, and orbital computed tomography. PBMCs were isolated from roughly 10 ml of fresh peripheral blood by Ficoll-Paque density gradient centrifugation. Trizol reagent was used to extract total RNA, and RNA quality was then checked on an Agilent 2100 Bioanalyzer. The sequence came from a woman aged 18-30 years with Graves' ophthalmopathy. The specimen sequenced was blood.

The DNA sequence follows: TGTGCCAGCAGCTGGGAGGGGGGAGTCGGAAACATTCAGTACTTC. This encodes CASSWEGGVGNIQYF. The rearrangement combines TRBV13 with TRBJ2-4, and the D gene may be TRBD2, 7 bases matching. Based on the germline V gene (reference sequence), the CDR1 and CDR2 sequences are PRHDT and FYEKMQ. V drops 4 bases and J drops 6 bases, leaving 16 bases in between. The CDR3 runs 15 amino acids, cysteine and phenylalanine included. The only DNA kept is the CDR3, 45 bases in frame from the first base.